The 29 T cell receptor beta chains listed next were all sequenced from one sample in a study of identifying expanded T cells in peripheral blood. Repertoires were generated with immunoSEQ multiplex PCR, while TCRdb's copy carries only in-frame clones and drops some. This sample has 70,000 to 95,000 clones; 85% to 90% occur once, and the top ten carry 7.3%. The sample consisted of blood. All receptors come from a person between 18 and 70 years old in good health.

The CDR3, as DNA: TGCGCCAGCAGCCAAGATACTCCGCGGGTACTACAAGAGACCCAGTACTTC. It encodes CASSQDTPRVLQETQYF. The chain carries TRBV4-3 and TRBJ2-5, with D maybe TRBD2 (5 bases). Trimming removed 0 bases at V and 2 bases at J, with 16 bases between. The CDR3 is made up of 17 amino acids. CDR1 is LGHNA and CDR2 is YSLEER in the germline V gene.

The genes are TRBV6-5 and TRBJ1-2, with D maybe TRBD1 (6 bases). This CDR3 contains 12 residues. Germline lookup yields CDR1 MNHEY and CDR2 SVGAGI. V lost 6 bases and J 2 bases, leaving 7 bases between the germline ends. CDR3 sequence: CASRGANYGYTF. CDR3 coding DNA: TGTGCCAGCAGGGGGGCCAACTATGGCTACACCTTC.

The chain combines TRBV19 with TRBJ1-1; no clear D gene. The CDR3 loop spans 12 amino acids. The germline CDR1 and CDR2 sequences are LNHDA and SQIVND (reference sequence). The ends were cut back, 4 bases at V and 8 bases at J, with 11 bases in the middle. This CDR3 reads CASSRGGSEAFF. The CDR3, as DNA: TGTGCCAGTAGTAGGGGAGGGTCAGAAGCTTTCTTT.

The chain carries TRBV7-2 and TRBJ2-1; D is ambiguous. The length of the CDR3 is 11 residues. Deletions cut 3 bases from V and 4 bases from J, with 1 base between. Germline lookup yields CDR1 SGHTA and CDR2 FQGNSA. The chain's CDR3 is CASSFYNEQFF. DNA for the CDR3: TGTGCCAGCAGCTTTTACAATGAGCAGTTCTTC.

V and J are TRBV4-2 and TRBJ1-3; D may be TRBD1 (5 bases). Trimming removed 3 bases from V and 0 bases from J, with 12 bases in between. CDR1 is LGHNA, CDR2 YNFKEQ, per germline. The CDR3 contains 16 residues. CDR3 in amino acids: CASSHAGGTSGNTIYF. For the CDR3, the DNA is TGTGCCAGCAGCCACGCCGGCGGGACCTCTGGAAACACCATATATTTT.

The chain links TRBV18 to TRBJ2-4; D unclear. This CDR3 is 13 amino acids long. The ends were cut back, 6 bases at V and 4 bases at J, with 10 bases in the middle. The germline CDR1 and CDR2 sequences are KGHSH and LQKENI. CDR3 DNA: TGTGCCAGCTCGCGGCAGGAAAAAAACATTCAGTACTTC. It translates to CASSRQEKNIQYF.

CDR3 sequence (DNA): TGTGCCAGCGGAGGGACTAACTATGGCTACACCTTC. Protein sequence: CASGGTNYGYTF. The chain carries TRBV7-6 and TRBJ1-2; D is undetermined. This CDR3 region has 12 residues. V lost 8 bases and J lost 0, with 7 bases in between. Germline CDR1 and CDR2: SGHVS and FNYEAQ.

This chain joins TRBV15 and TRBJ1-2; a possible D gene is TRBD1 (6 bases). Germline CDR1 reads LNHNV; CDR2 reads YYDKDF (reference sequence). The length of the CDR3 is 16 residues. Trimming removed 2 bases at V and 3 bases at J, with 16 bases between. CDR3 in DNA: TGTGCCACCAGCAGACTAGGACAGCTTAATGACTATGGCTACACCTTC. This translates into CATSRLGQLNDYGYTF.

The chain is built from TRBV19 and TRBJ1-1; D gene ambiguous. From germline, CDR1 is LNHDA and CDR2 SQIVND (reference sequence). The CDR3 contains 11 residues. V gave up 7 bases and J gave up 5 bases, with 8 bases separating them. The CDR3 sequence: CASTVRTEAFF. For the CDR3, the DNA is TGTGCCAGTACCGTGCGGACTGAAGCTTTCTTT.

The genes are TRBV9 and TRBJ1-3, with D unclear. The germline CDR1 and CDR2 sequences are SGDLS and YYNGEE. V was trimmed by 4 bases and J by 2 bases, leaving 13 bases between them. The CDR3 loop spans 15 amino acids. The DNA for the CDR3 is TGTGCCAGCAGCTACACTTCTGGGGCTGGAAACACCATATATTTT. As protein: CASSYTSGAGNTIYF.

The chain couples TRBV5-1 to TRBJ2-7; D may be TRBD1 (5 bases). Germline V gene lookup returns CDR1 SGHRS and CDR2 YFSETQ. V shed 0 bases and J shed 1 base, with 8 bases lying between them. This CDR3 is built from 14 residues. The CDR3 region has the DNA TGCGCCAGCAGCTTGGCAGGGATATCCTACGAGCAGTACTTC. This translates into CASSLAGISYEQYF.

The chain couples TRBV19 to TRBJ1-4; D call uncertain. The germline CDR1 and CDR2 sequences are LNHDA and SQIVND (reference sequence). This CDR3 region has 14 residues. Trimming removed 10 bases at V and 1 base at J, with 13 bases between. The CDR3 loop is CATKIGGTNEKLFF. As DNA, the CDR3 is TGTGCCACCAAGATAGGTGGAACTAATGAAAAACTGTTTTTT. The full variable domain, in which reference TRBV19 and TRBJ1-4 provide the parts outside the CDR3, is DGGITQSPKYLFRKEGQNVTLSCEQNLNHDAMYWYRQDPGQGLRLIYYSQIVNDFQKGDIAEGYSVSREKKESFPLTVTSAQKNPTAFYLCATKIGGTNEKLFFGSGTQLSVL.

This rearrangement joins TRBV7-9 to TRBJ1-1, with unresolved D. The germline V and J ends were trimmed by 5 bases and 6 bases, with 13 bases remaining between them. CDR3 length: 13 residues. CDR1 and CDR2 from the germline V gene are SEHNR and FQNEAQ (reference sequence). CDR3 loop: CASSEPLGAEAFF. The CDR3 nucleotides are TGTGCCAGCAGCGAACCCCTTGGGGCTGAAGCTTTCTTT.

V usage is TRBV25-1 and J usage is TRBJ2-5, with a possible D match to TRBD1 (6 bases). Germline V gene sequence: CDR1 MGHDK, CDR2 SYGVNS. Trimming stripped 6 bases from V and 4 bases from J, with 6 bases between. This CDR3 is built from 11 residues. The CDR3 sequence is CASRGGETQYF. In DNA form, the CDR3 reads TGTGCCAGCAGAGGGGGAGAGACCCAGTACTTC.

The chain is built from TRBV7-9 and TRBJ1-5, with D possibly matching TRBD1 (5 bases). CDR3 length: 15 residues. Per the germline V gene, CDR1 is SEHNR and CDR2 is FQNEAQ (reference sequence). Trimming removed 6 bases at V and 7 bases at J, with 19 bases between. CDR3 nucleotides: TGTGCCAGCAGTTCGGGTCAGCCGGGGGAGCAGCCCCAGCATTTT. It is translated as CASSSGQPGEQPQHF.

For the CDR3, the DNA is TGTGCCAGCAGTTTATCGCGTACAGGAGGGACTGAAGCTTTCTTT. This gives the protein CASSLSRTGGTEAFF. The chain has TRBV27 and TRBJ1-1; D is perhaps TRBD1 (5 bases). The CDR3 contains 15 residues. Between the trimmed V and J ends, which lost 0 bases and 5 bases, there was a span of 13 bases. The germline V gene encodes CDR1 MNHEY and CDR2 SMNVEV (reference sequence).

J is TRBJ1-1 and V is TRBV18; TRBD1 aligns across 7 bases. This CDR3 spans 15 amino acids. Germline V CDR1 and CDR2: KGHSH, LQKENI. J lost 0 bases, V lost 2 bases, and 3 bases had no gene match. In DNA form, the CDR3 reads TGTGCCAGCTCACCAGCGGGACAGCTGAACACTGAAGCTTTCTTT. Encoded protein: CASSPAGQLNTEAFF. The full variable domain, in which reference TRBV18 and TRBJ1-1 provide the parts outside the CDR3, is NAGVMQNPRHLVRRRGQEARLRCSPMKGHSHVYWYRQLPEEGLKFMVYLQKENIIDESGMPKERFSAEFPKEGPSILRIQQVVRGDSAAYFCASSPAGQLNTEAFFGQGTRLTVV.

This clone was detected a few times. This chain joins TRBV19 and TRBJ1-4; tentatively, D is TRBD1 (5 bases). V was trimmed by 3 bases and J by 3 bases, leaving 11 bases between them. The CDR3 contains 15 residues. Germline values: CDR1 LNHDA, CDR2 SQIVND (reference sequence). This CDR3 is CASSMGTASNEKLFF. The CDR3 DNA follows: TGTGCCAGTAGTATGGGGACCGCCTCTAATGAAAAACTGTTTTTT.

The chain uses TRBV10-3 and TRBJ2-1; no reliable D call. In germline, CDR1 is ENHRY, CDR2 SYGVKD. CDR3 length: 18 residues. V lost 0 bases, J lost 6 bases, and 21 bases lay in between. CDR3 in DNA: TGTGCCATCAGTGAGTCGAGACCGGTCGGTGCAGCAAGCAATGAGCAGTTCTTC. Residues: CAISESRPVGAASNEQFF.

The J gene is TRBJ1-2, the V gene TRBV6-5; 8 positions agree with TRBD1. This CDR3 is built from 15 residues. The trim removed 6 bases at V and 1 base at J, leaving 7 bases unmatched. Germline assignment: CDR1 MNHEY and CDR2 SVGAGI. CDR3 residues: CASRPGQGVNYGYTF. The CDR3 bases are TGTGCCAGCAGACCCGGACAGGGAGTTAACTATGGCTACACCTTC.

The rearrangement joins TRBV5-8 to TRBJ1-1; D uncertain. CDR1 is SGHTS and CDR2 is YDEGEE in the germline V gene. The CDR3 sequence is 16 residues long. V was shortened by 0 bases and J by 2 bases, with 14 bases between the two germline ends. The CDR3 nucleotides are TGTGCCAGCAGCTTGGTTGGGTCGGGAGGTAACACTGAAGCTTTCTTT. Protein sequence: CASSLVGSGGNTEAFF.

This clone was seen only once. J is TRBJ1-1 and V is TRBV6-5, with D perhaps matching TRBD1 (5 bases). Germline CDR1 reads MNHEY; CDR2 reads SVGAGI. The CDR3 is made up of 13 amino acids. V was shortened by 6 bases and J by 4 bases, with 12 bases between the two germline ends. CDR3: CASRGTGSTEAFF. The CDR3 coding sequence is TGTGCCAGCAGGGGGACTGGGAGCACTGAAGCTTTCTTT.

Turning to this clone: Other nucleotide sequences from this sample produce the same CDR3. The gene calls are TRBV5-6 and TRBJ1-6, with D hard to call. V was trimmed by 5 bases and J by 4 bases, leaving 16 bases between them. The CDR3 runs to 16 residues. Per the germline V gene, CDR1 is SGHDT and CDR2 is YYEEEE. In nucleotides, the CDR3 is TGTGCCAGCAGTCCTAAGAGCTCAATATATAATTCACCCCTCCACTTT. This codes for CASSPKSSIYNSPLHF.

V usage is TRBV7-9 and J usage is TRBJ2-3; 9 bases are shared with TRBD2. This CDR3 is 14 amino acids long. Germline V gene data show CDR1 as SEHNR and CDR2 as FQNEAQ (reference sequence). Trimming cost V 4 bases and J 1 base; bases outside gene matches: 0. The CDR3 DNA reads as TGTGCCAGCAGCTGGACTAGCGGCACAGATACGCAGTATTTT. This codes for CASSWTSGTDTQYF.

The chain combines TRBV5-4 with TRBJ1-5; D call uncertain. The CDR3 loop spans 15 amino acids. In germline, CDR1 is SGHNT, CDR2 YYREEE (reference sequence). V was cut by 5 bases and J by 14 bases, with 26 bases left in between. CDR3 loop: CASRERPGLVGEEHF. The CDR3 bases are TGTGCCAGCAGGGAAAGACCCGGGCTAGTGGGTGAGGAGCATTTT. The whole variable domain, filled in from reference TRBV5-4 and TRBJ1-5, reads ETGVTQSPTHLIKTRGQQVTLRCSSQSGHNTVSWYQQALGQGPQFIFQYYREEENGRGNFPPRFSGLQFPNYSSELNVNALELDDSALYLCASRERPGLVGEEHFGDGTRLSIL.

The genes are TRBV19 and TRBJ2-5; D unclear. The germline gives CDR1 LNHDA, CDR2 SQIVND (reference sequence). CDR3 length equals 13 residues. Trimming cost V 6 bases and J 1 base, with 9 bases left between them. CDR3: CASRQYSQETQYF. The CDR3 bases are TGTGCCAGTAGACAATACTCCCAAGAGACCCAGTACTTC.

V usage is TRBV18 and J usage is TRBJ1-5; tentatively, D is TRBD1 (5 bases). CDR1 is KGHSH, CDR2 LQKENI, per germline. CDR3 length: 15 amino acids. V gave up 4 bases and J gave up 4 bases, with 14 bases separating them. The CDR3 region has the DNA TGTGCCAGCTCACGGGACCCCGGCGGGAATCAGCCCCAGCATTTT. Its protein product is CASSRDPGGNQPQHF.

This sequence joins TRBV6-1 and TRBJ2-7; no reliable D call. The V end lost 5 bases, the J end lost 3 bases, and 5 bases lay between the germline ends. The length of the CDR3 is 11 residues. Germline values: CDR1 MNHNS, CDR2 SASEGT. The CDR3 nucleotides read TGTGCCAGCAGTCCTCACTACGAGCAGTACTTC. Encoded protein: CASSPHYEQYF.

V and J are TRBV11-2 and TRBJ2-4; the D gene is possibly TRBD2 (6 bases). Germline CDR1 reads SGHAT; CDR2 reads FQNNGV. This CDR3 comprises 14 residues. The germline V and J ends were trimmed by 7 bases and 1 base, with 11 bases remaining between them. The DNA of the CDR3 is TGTGCCAGCACCGCAGGGAGGGCCAAAAACATTCAGTACTTC. Translation: CASTAGRAKNIQYF.